Sequencing of this TCR beta chain was carried out in a study of blood T cell repertoires in COVID-19. This clone has ten or more counts. The table came from immunoSEQ multiplex PCR; TCRdb's copy has only in-frame clones and leaves some out. Among fewer than 500,000 clones listed, 87% were seen once. Cohort 3 donors were reported recovered after two negative PCRs, clearance, or symptom resolution. The germline CDR1 and CDR2 sequences are KGHSH and LQKENI. Germline trimming cut 8 bases from V and 5 bases from J; bases unmatched to any gene: 8. The CDR3 sequence is 15 residues long. This sequence was found in a young woman who had recovered from COVID-19. Material: PBMCs or T cells enriched from blood (not recorded which). The chain has TRBV18 and TRBJ1-6, with 8 bases fitting TRBD1. DNA of the CDR3: TGTGCCAGCGCTCGGCCGGACAGGGATAATTCACCCCTCCACTTT. Its translation is CASARPDRDNSPLHF.